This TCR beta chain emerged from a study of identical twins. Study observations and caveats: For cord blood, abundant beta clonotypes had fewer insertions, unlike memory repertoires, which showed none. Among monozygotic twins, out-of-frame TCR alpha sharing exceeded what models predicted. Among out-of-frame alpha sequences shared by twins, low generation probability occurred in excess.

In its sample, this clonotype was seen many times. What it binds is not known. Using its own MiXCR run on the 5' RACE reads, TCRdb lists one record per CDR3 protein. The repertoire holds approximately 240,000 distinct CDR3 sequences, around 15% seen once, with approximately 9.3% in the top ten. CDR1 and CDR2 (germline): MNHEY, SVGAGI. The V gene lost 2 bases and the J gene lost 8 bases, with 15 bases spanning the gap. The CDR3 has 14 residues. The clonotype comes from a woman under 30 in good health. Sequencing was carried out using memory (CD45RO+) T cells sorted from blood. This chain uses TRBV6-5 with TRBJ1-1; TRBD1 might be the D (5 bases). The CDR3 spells CASSYDRGGTEAFF. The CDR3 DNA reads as TGTGCCAGCAGTTACGACCGGGGCGGTACCGAAGCTTTCTTT.